This record looks at one T cell receptor beta chain sequence and its context. This clonotype has more than one count but fewer than ten. It has no known antigen specificity. No base quality information exists; no much larger clone differs at one position. Libraries were prepared through multiplex PCR. The sequencer was an Illumina HiSeq 4000. CDR3 regions were amplified by Arm-PCR with iRepertoire HTBI primers to construct TCR beta libraries. Before sequencing, the PCR products went through gel purification. The study's processing was this. Gene usage analysis of CDR3 amino acid clonotypes used the approximately 62 TRBV and some 15 TRBJ segments found across samples. Filtered high-quality paired reads were merged into contigs using COPE and FqMerger. BLAST was used to align contigs to IMGT TRBV, TRBD and TRBJ reference genes, with CDR3 defined following IMGT. Clonotypes above 0.1% frequency were classified as highly expanded clones. Repertoire diversity was measured by Shannon entropy, and V-J evenness by the Gini coefficient. Clonotypes shared by more than one individual were considered public. Through fastp at Q25 and MiXCR, TCRdb rebuilt clones from the public reads, retaining in-frame beta chains. All rows with the same CDR3 protein become a single entry with the most common DNA and genes. None of the V and J calls come from the authors' own analysis; TCRdb made them. This sample comprises more than 450,000 distinct CDR3 sequences, around 12% of them detected only once. The ten most abundant clones make up about 8.3% of the sample.

This record comes from a study of regulatory T cells in long-lasting Graves disease (dated by TCRdb to 2020 to 2022). At the level of the whole study: Patients with newly diagnosed Graves' disease had been on antithyroid drugs for under 3 months. The study was conducted in China and was registered as a clinical trial. A total of around 35 samples underwent TCR sequencing: 13 from persistent and around 20 from newly diagnosed Graves' disease patients. Peripheral blood TCR sequencing and RNA sequencing compared persistent Graves' disease patients with newly diagnosed Graves' disease patients. The full study reports these points: TRBV28, TRBJ1-2 and TRBJ2-5 were preferentially used in persistent disease, while TRBV20-1 and TRBJ2-1 were favored in newly diagnosed disease. Only the TCR beta chain was sequenced and analyzed. More public clonotypes were shared among persistent patients (2,741) than among newly diagnosed patients (just under 1,000). As a limitation, the authors acknowledged that the small sample size may reduce accuracy. Because the primary lesion, thyroid tissue, could not be accessed, the study looked at peripheral blood alone. Lower TCR Shannon entropy and fewer highly expanded clones were observed in persistent Graves' disease patients than in newly diagnosed patients, which suggested clonal expansion.

The time point label of this sample denotes: newly diagnosed GD, antithyroid drugs for less than 3 months. For both TCR sequencing and RNA sequencing, RNA was extracted from PBMCs using TRIzol. The diagnosis of Graves' disease followed American Thyroid Association guidelines. Patients were recruited from an endocrinology department in Xi'an, China. Each patient gave around 9 milliliters of peripheral blood, collected in an EDTA anticoagulant tube. Ficoll Paque Plus density gradient separation was used to isolate PBMCs, and no further T cell sorting was done. RNA quality was checked with an Agilent 2100 Bioanalyzer and agarose gel, and concentration with a NanoDrop 2000. Inclusive of the bounding cysteine and phenylalanine, the CDR3 is 17 residues long. Only the CDR3 part of the read is kept: 51 bases, read in frame from the first base. V and J are truncated by 1 base and 0 bases respectively, leaving an intervening sequence of 13 bases. CDR1 and CDR2 were assigned from the germline V gene as LGHNA and YNFKEQ.

The data also belong to a second study, concerning T cells in Graves' hyperthyroidism and ophthalmopathy. The second study also describes: A patient counted as having stable Graves' hyperthyroidism if no progression to ophthalmopathy occurred over 18 months of follow-up. Hyperthyroidism patients were aged 18 to 65 years and newly diagnosed, with disease duration of less than 2 months. The study excluded patients with uncontrolled infections, other autoimmune diseases, pregnancy or lactation. Clinical symptoms, serum thyroxine and TRAb, thyroid ultrasound, and orbital computed tomography formed the basis for the diagnoses. The TCR CDR3 was subjected to a first round of RT-PCR using the HTBI primer set and the Qiagen OneStep RT-PCR kit. Blood samples also contained most of the expanded thyroid clonotypes (frequency above 0.001), which suggests that blood repertoires may reflect thyroid immune responses. In cross-validation, a model built on a 13 V-J signature told ophthalmopathy apart from stable hyperthyroidism with 87.88% sensitivity and 81% to 82% specificity, and in testing the same model reached 80%/75%. During validation, the model predicted progression to ophthalmopathy a median of about 6.3 months ahead of onset, with roughly 65% sensitivity and roughly 75% specificity. To identify TCR V-J signatures that set the groups apart, the researchers used a discovery cohort of 100 patients, made up of about 44 with Graves' ophthalmopathy and about 60 with stable Graves' hyperthyroidism. Whether ophthalmopathy could be predicted prospectively was tested in an independent validation cohort made up of about 18 hyperthyroidism patients plus 17 patients who later progressed to ophthalmopathy. The 75 to 100 discovery patients were randomly divided into training and test sets at a 7:3 ratio. In about 6 Graves' hyperthyroidism patients, the study also compared T-cell repertoires from thyroid tissue with T-cell repertoires from blood. Following sampling, methimazole starting at 30 mg daily was given to hyperthyroidism patients, and high-dose intravenous methylprednisolone was given to ophthalmopathy patients. Libraries were constructed in a second round of multiplex PCR, after which size selection and purification were performed. Paired-end sequencing of the libraries was performed with 100 bp reads on an Illumina HiSeq2000. Raw data were processed with SOAPnuke, discarding reads with adapters, uncalled bases, mean Phred below 15, or no exact constant-primer or identifier match. High-quality paired reads were merged with COPE v1.2.5, and unique nucleotide sequences were defined as clonotypes. MiTCR v1.1 was used to align clonotypes to the IMGT TRBV, TRBD and TRBJ reference segments. Analysis was restricted to V-J combinations with a frequency above 0.0001, which covered roughly 99% of repertoires. A TCS score was defined as the ratio between F50 (clonal expansion) and ExV (chaos), using BLOSUM62-based TCRdist between CDR3 peptides within each V-J. Welch's t-statistics and random forest reduced just over 500 V-J features to roughly 13, which were used in a naive Bayes classifier (R e1071). Sample size was not statistically predetermined, and blinding of investigators to group allocation was not performed. The paper describes TCR Vbeta CDR3 sequencing of 135 peripheral blood samples, made up of 43 ophthalmopathy patients, roughly 75 hyperthyroidism patients and 17 progressor patients.

The sequence was obtained from a woman in her 30s with Graves disease. Donor details come from another sample of the same person, matched by shared clones. Material: peripheral blood mononuclear cells (PBMCs), obtained at new diagnosis, from a patient treated with antithyroid drugs. The chain is assembled from TRBV4-2 and TRBJ2-1, with no confidently assigned D gene. The encoded CDR3 is CASSQVLAQSSYNEQFF. At the DNA level, the sequence is TGTGCCAGCAGCCAAGTCTTGGCGCAGAGCTCCTACAATGAGCAGTTCTTC.